One and the same sample provided the 30 T cell receptor beta chains below, sequenced in a study of blood T cell repertoires in COVID-19. Libraries were prepared by immunoSEQ multiplex PCR; TCRdb keeps only in-frame clonotypes and omits some of them. The sample includes 150,000 to 200,000 clones, 84% of them seen just once. The source material was PBMCs or T cells enriched from blood (not recorded which). These receptors originate from a man aged 45-60 years who had recovered from COVID-19.

The rearrangement links TRBV18 to TRBJ2-6; 9 nucleotides line up with TRBD1. The CDR3 spans 19 residues. V lost 4 bases and J lost 1; bases outside the gene matches: 11. The germline V gene has CDR1 KGHSH and CDR2 LQKENI. Written as DNA, the CDR3 is TGTGCCAGCTCACTCCTGACAGGGGGTCTTTATTCTGGGGCCAACGTCCTGACTTTC. Translation gives CASSLLTGGLYSGANVLTF. The variable domain in full, with the rest retrieved from reference TRBV18 and TRBJ2-6, is NAGVMQNPRHLVRRRGQEARLRCSPMKGHSHVYWYRQLPEEGLKFMVYLQKENIIDESGMPKERFSAEFPKEGPSILRIQQVVRGDSAAYFCASSLLTGGLYSGANVLTFGAGSRLTVL.

This chain links TRBV10-1 with TRBJ1-2, with D possibly TRBD1 on 6 matching bases. The germline gives CDR1 WNHNN, CDR2 SYGVQD (reference sequence). Trimming pared 6 bases from V and 3 bases from J, leaving 20 bases between. This CDR3 is 16 amino acids long. For the CDR3, the DNA is TGCGCCAGCAGCCTGACAGGTGAGATCCACGACTATGGCTACACCTTC. Amino acids: CASSLTGEIHDYGYTF.

The gene calls are TRBV5-1 and TRBJ1-2; D gene unclear. The germline V gene encodes CDR1 SGHRS and CDR2 YFSETQ. Between the trimmed V and J ends, which lost 2 bases and 3 bases, there was a span of 8 bases. This CDR3 has 13 amino acids. The CDR3 coding sequence is TGCGCCAGCAGCTTTACGGAGGACTATGGCTACACCTTC. This sequence encodes CASSFTEDYGYTF.

CDR3 DNA: TGCGCCAGCAGAGACAGGGGGCATGGTGAAAAACTGTTTTTT. Protein product: CASRDRGHGEKLFF. The chain joins TRBV5-1 to TRBJ1-4; 10 bases are shared with TRBD1. V dropped 5 bases and J dropped 7; count of bases not matched to a gene: 5. CDR1 and CDR2 (germline): SGHRS, YFSETQ. The CDR3 length is 14 residues.

This rearrangement joins TRBV3-1 (or the pseudogene TRBV3-2) to TRBJ2-2, with 7 bases matching TRBD2. The CDR3 loop spans 17 amino acids. Losses at the gene ends were 2 bases for V and 4 bases for J; bases not matched to a gene: 10. Germline loops: CDR1 LGHDT, CDR2 YNNKEL (reference sequence). The DNA of the CDR3 is TGTGCCAGCAGCCAACCCTCGTTGGGCGGGAGCACCGGGGAGCTGTTTTTT. It is translated as CASSQPSLGGSTGELFF.

This sequence joins TRBV4-2 and TRBJ2-3; D is possibly TRBD2 (7 bases). CDR3 length: 17 amino acids. Germline V gene lookup returns CDR1 LGHNA and CDR2 YNFKEQ. V lost 0 bases, J lost 5 bases, and 18 bases lay in between. This CDR3 reads CASSQDWSGGAVDTQYF. In nucleotides, the CDR3 is TGTGCCAGCAGCCAAGATTGGAGTGGGGGGGCCGTAGATACGCAGTATTTT.

The chain employs TRBV3-1 (or the pseudogene TRBV3-2) and TRBJ1-2; weak D call: TRBD1 (6 bases). The CDR3 is 13 residues long. Trimming took 4 bases from V and 8 from J, leaving 14 bases between them. Germline V gene lookup returns CDR1 LGHDT and CDR2 YNNKEL (reference sequence). CDR3 coding DNA: TGTGCCAGCAGCCCCCGGGCAGGGGCGGGCTACACCTTC. It translates to CASSPRAGAGYTF.

The rearrangement links TRBV10-3 to TRBJ1-5, with D perhaps TRBD1 (5 bases). CDR1 ENHRY and CDR2 SYGVKD come from the germline V gene. The CDR3 is 14 residues long. Trimming stripped 6 bases from V and 4 bases from J, with 13 bases between. The CDR3 DNA reads TGTGCCATCAGCGGGGGTTCGCCAAATCAGCCCCAGCATTTT. It specifies CAISGGSPNQPQHF.

The chain carries TRBV11-2 and TRBJ2-4; 7 nucleotides match TRBD1. Germline V gene sequence: CDR1 SGHAT, CDR2 FQNNGV. After removal of 4 bases from V and 7 bases from J, the junction contained 7 bases not matched to a gene. CDR3 length: 14 amino acids. The CDR3 loop is CASSSPGQSNIQYF. CDR3 in DNA: TGTGCCAGCAGCTCGCCGGGACAGAGTAACATTCAGTACTTC.

The genes are TRBV5-8 and TRBJ2-3; 7 bases agree with TRBD2. Germline CDR1 SGHTS, CDR2 YDEGEE. CDR3 length: 16 residues. The V segment lost 6 bases and the J segment 4 bases; nucleotides outside the gene matches: 14. The CDR3 reads CASNPSLADMADTQYF. The CDR3 DNA sequence: TGTGCCAGCAACCCAAGCCTAGCGGATATGGCAGATACGCAGTATTTT.

The rearrangement joins TRBV5-1 to TRBJ2-2, with 7 positions matching TRBD1. Germline V CDR1 and CDR2: SGHRS, YFSETQ. V lost 5 bases, J lost 0 bases, and 4 bases stayed unmatched. There are 15 residues in the CDR3. Here the CDR3 DNA reads TGCGCCAGCAGGGGGGACAGACCGAACACCGGGGAGCTGTTTTTT. Amino acids: CASRGDRPNTGELFF.

The V and J genes are TRBV7-9 and TRBJ1-2; D is possibly TRBD1 (6 bases). The CDR3 length is 14 residues. The germline CDR1 and CDR2 sequences are SEHNR and FQNEAQ (reference sequence). Trimming shortened V by 5 bases and J by 3 bases, and 13 bases separated the two germline ends. CDR3 in amino acids: CASSTSTGYYGYTF. CDR3 DNA sequence: TGTGCCAGCAGCACTTCGACAGGCTACTATGGCTACACCTTC.

V is TRBV3-1 (or the pseudogene TRBV3-2) and J is TRBJ1-2; 7 bases map to TRBD1. Germline-derived CDR1 and CDR2 are LGHDT and YNNKEL (reference sequence). The CDR3 extends over 14 amino acids. Germline trimming cut 4 bases from V and 6 bases from J; bases unmatched to any gene: 8. The CDR3 nucleotides read TGTGCCAGCAGCCGTAGGGGGACAGAAAATGGCTACACCTTC. This translates into CASSRRGTENGYTF.

This sequence joins TRBV18 and TRBJ1-2, with a possible D match to TRBD1 (6 bases). The CDR3 consists of 13 residues. Trimming took off 3 bases at V and 4 bases at J, with 9 bases between the two ends. Looked up from germline, CDR1 is KGHSH and CDR2 is LQKENI. This CDR3 reads CASSPDRIYGYTF. CDR3 sequence (DNA): TGTGCCAGCTCACCTGACAGGATCTATGGCTACACCTTC. Combining the CDR3 with reference TRBV18 and TRBJ1-2 gives the whole variable domain NAGVMQNPRHLVRRRGQEARLRCSPMKGHSHVYWYRQLPEEGLKFMVYLQKENIIDESGMPKERFSAEFPKEGPSILRIQQVVRGDSAAYFCASSPDRIYGYTFGSGTRLTVV.

This chain joins TRBV15 and TRBJ1-5; D is unclear. The V gene lost 0 bases and the J gene lost 7 bases, with 13 bases spanning the gap. Per germline, CDR1 LNHNV and CDR2 YYDKDF (reference sequence). The CDR3 loop spans 15 amino acids. The CDR3 protein is CATSRDQYVKQPQHF. As DNA, the CDR3 is TGTGCCACCAGCAGAGATCAGTATGTAAAGCAGCCCCAGCATTTT.

The V call is TRBV11-3, the J call TRBJ2-3; TRBD2 matches at 9 bases. Germline CDR1 is SGHNT and CDR2 is YENEEA. The CDR3 totals 16 residues. The V and J ends lost 5 bases and 7 bases, in that order; junction bases with no gene match: 13. In DNA form, the CDR3 reads TGTGCCAGCAGCCGAGGGACTAGCCTTACCCTCCATACGCAGTATTTT. This gives the protein CASSRGTSLTLHTQYF.

This clone was found once. The chain employs TRBV4-1 and TRBJ1-5; the D gene is possibly TRBD1 (6 bases). Looked up from germline, CDR1 is MGHRA and CDR2 is YSYEKL. The CDR3 runs 16 residues. The V gene lost 1 base and the J gene lost 1 base, with 11 bases spanning the gap. The CDR3 loop is CASSQVGRGSNQPQHF. The CDR3 DNA follows: TGCGCCAGCAGCCAAGTTGGCAGGGGAAGCAATCAGCCCCAGCATTTT.

This chain uses TRBV5-1 with TRBJ2-3, with 8 bases identical to TRBD1. Germline-derived CDR1 and CDR2 are SGHRS and YFSETQ. V gave up 2 bases and J gave up 3 bases; unmatched junction bases: 5. The CDR3 has 15 residues. CDR3 DNA sequence: TGCGCCAGCAGCTTTCAGGGGGCAGGGACAGATACGCAGTATTTT. Translation gives CASSFQGAGTDTQYF. Looking up the rest from reference TRBV5-1 and TRBJ2-3 gives the full variable domain: KAGVTQTPRYLIKTRGQQVTLSCSPISGHRSVSWYQQTPGQGLQFLFEYFSETQRNKGNFPGRFSGRQFSNSRSEMNVSTLELGDSALYLCASSFQGAGTDTQYFGPGTRLTVL.

Here the CDR3 DNA reads TGCGCCAGCAGTGAGAAGGGGCCCAGCCTCTATGGCTACACCTTC. It codes for CASSEKGPSLYGYTF. V usage is TRBV10-1 and J usage is TRBJ1-2; D may be TRBD1 (5 bases). V was clipped by 2 bases and J by 4 bases, with 14 bases between them. The length of the CDR3 is 15 residues. CDR1 and CDR2 (germline): WNHNN, SYGVQD (reference sequence).

The rearrangement links TRBV19 to TRBJ1-1, with no clear D. The CDR3 spans 13 residues. Germline V lookup: CDR1 LNHDA, CDR2 SQIVND (reference sequence). V was shortened by 6 bases and J by 1 base, with 9 bases between the two germline ends. Here the CDR3 DNA reads TGTGCCAGTAGCCTAGTCCCGAACACTGAAGCTTTCTTT. Amino acid sequence: CASSLVPNTEAFF.

Ten or more counts support this clone. This sequence joins TRBV11-2 and TRBJ2-5; 16 nucleotides agree with TRBD2. This CDR3 comprises 19 residues. Looked up from germline, CDR1 is SGHAT and CDR2 is FQNNGV. V gave up 5 bases and J gave up 1 base; unmatched junction bases: 10. The CDR3 DNA follows: TGTGCCAGCAGCCCTTATGGGACTAGCGGGGGGGCCCTCCAAGAGACCCAGTACTTC. Translating gives CASSPYGTSGGALQETQYF.

V is TRBV6-5 and J is TRBJ2-2; TRBD1 is a possible D gene (6 bases). V dropped 4 bases and J dropped 7 bases, with 10 bases sitting between them. Per germline, CDR1 MNHEY and CDR2 SVGAGI. This CDR3 has 13 residues. Written as DNA, the CDR3 is TGTGCCAGCAGTTCGGACAGTGACGGGGAGCTGTTTTTT. Translating it yields CASSSDSDGELFF.

The V gene is TRBV18, the J gene TRBJ1-1, with 7 bases matching TRBD1. Trimming removed 5 bases from V and 5 bases from J; junction bases left unmatched: 5. There are 13 residues in the CDR3. Germline V CDR1 and CDR2: KGHSH, LQKENI. The CDR3 here is CASSSYRGTEAFF. CDR3 in DNA: TGTGCCAGCTCATCTTACAGGGGTACTGAAGCTTTCTTT.

This clone was detected only once. The chain uses TRBV3-1 (or the pseudogene TRBV3-2) and TRBJ2-4; 9 bases line up with TRBD2. The CDR3 loop spans 13 amino acids. Germline-derived CDR1 and CDR2 are LGHDT and YNNKEL (reference sequence). The V and J ends lost 1 base and 8 bases, in that order; junction bases with no gene match: 0. CDR3 protein: CASSQGGRDIQYF. CDR3 DNA: TGTGCCAGCAGCCAAGGCGGGAGGGACATTCAGTACTTC.

The rearrangement uses TRBV5-1 and TRBJ1-1; 8 nucleotides agree with TRBD1. Germline trimming cut 0 bases from V and 7 bases from J; bases unmatched to any gene: 2. The CDR3 covers 13 residues. Germline V gene lookup returns CDR1 SGHRS and CDR2 YFSETQ. Here the CDR3 DNA reads TGCGCCAGCAGCTTGGGGACAGGGATTGAAGCTTTCTTT. Encoded protein: CASSLGTGIEAFF.

This chain connects TRBV28 to TRBJ2-7; 8 bases match TRBD1. The CDR3 contains 13 residues. The V gene end was trimmed by 6 bases and the J gene end by 5 bases; junction bases not matched to a gene: 6. Germline V lookup: CDR1 MDHEN, CDR2 SYDVKM. DNA of the CDR3: TGTGCCAGCAGCCAGGGGGCATACAACGAGCAGTACTTC. This sequence encodes CASSQGAYNEQYF.

The rearrangement joins TRBV28 to TRBJ1-2, with 10 bases identical to TRBD1. Germline lookup yields CDR1 MDHEN and CDR2 SYDVKM. V lost 5 bases to trimming and J lost 7 bases; unmatched junction nucleotides: 10. This CDR3 has 15 amino acids. The CDR3: CASSGRDRGGVGYTF. The DNA of the CDR3 is TGTGCCAGCAGTGGCCGGGACAGGGGAGGCGTTGGCTACACCTTC.

This clone occurred many times. The chain is built from TRBV27 and TRBJ2-7, with D perhaps TRBD1 (6 bases). The ends were cut back, 6 bases at V and 1 base at J, with 13 bases in the middle. Germline values: CDR1 MNHEY, CDR2 SMNVEV (reference sequence). The CDR3 runs to 14 residues. The CDR3 spells CASSLRDTSYEQYF. CDR3 DNA sequence: TGTGCCAGCAGCCTCCGGGACACGTCCTACGAGCAGTACTTC.

V and J are TRBV4-2 and TRBJ1-1, with D possibly matching TRBD1 (6 bases). Trimming cost V 5 bases and J 5 bases, with 12 bases left between them. The CDR3 consists of 13 residues. Germline V lookup: CDR1 LGHNA, CDR2 YNFKEQ. The CDR3 sequence: CASSSGTPTEAFF. In nucleotides, the CDR3 is TGTGCCAGCAGCTCCGGGACACCTACTGAAGCTTTCTTT.

The J gene is TRBJ1-2, the V gene TRBV19; 7 bases match TRBD1. The junction had 6 bases not matched to a gene; V was cut back by 4 bases and J by 7 bases. This CDR3 has 13 amino acids. The V gene's germline CDR1 is LNHDA and CDR2 SQIVND (reference sequence). Written as DNA, the CDR3 is TGTGCCAGTAGTAAGGGGGCTTCTTCTGGCTACACCTTC. Amino acid sequence: CASSKGASSGYTF.